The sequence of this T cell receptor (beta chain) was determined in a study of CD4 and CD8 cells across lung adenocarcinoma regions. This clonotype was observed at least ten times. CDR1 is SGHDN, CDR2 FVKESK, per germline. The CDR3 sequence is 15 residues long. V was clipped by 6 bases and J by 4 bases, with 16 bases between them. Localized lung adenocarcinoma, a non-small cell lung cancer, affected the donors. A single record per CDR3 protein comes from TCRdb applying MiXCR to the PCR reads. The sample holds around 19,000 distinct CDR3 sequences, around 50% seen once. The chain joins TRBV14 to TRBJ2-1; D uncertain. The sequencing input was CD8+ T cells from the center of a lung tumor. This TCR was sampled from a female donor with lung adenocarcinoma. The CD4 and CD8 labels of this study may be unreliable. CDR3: CASSQFSGGYNEQFF. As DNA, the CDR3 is TGTGCCAGCAGTCAATTCTCCGGTGGTTACAATGAGCAGTTCTTC. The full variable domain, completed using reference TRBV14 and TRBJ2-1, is EAGVTQFPSHSVIEKGQTVTLRCDPISGHDNLYWYRRVMGKEIKFLLHFVKESKQDESGMPNNRFLAERTGGTYSTLKVQPAELEDSGVYFCASSQFSGGYNEQFFGPGTRLTVL.